The TCR beta chain described here comes from a study of cytotoxic CD8 clonotypes in ibrutinib-treated CLL. Study at large: Response sampling came at median roughly a year of treatment, ranging about 6 to 40 months.

Sequenced by immunoSEQ multiplex PCR; TCRdb stores in-frame clones only, minus some. The sample holds 150,000 to 250,000 clones, 72% seen once. About this clone: Its target is not known.

Findings and caveats of the study: A difference in sampling times existed between sustained-remission and progressing patients. Under therapy, public clonotypes either contracted or stayed stable, and they were uncommon.

The sequencing here drew on PBMCs, taken after 24 months of ibrutinib treatment. The TCR comes from a human donor with chronic lymphocytic leukemia.

The CDR3 reads CASSLSSGANVLTF. Here the CDR3 DNA reads TGTGCCAGCAGCTTGAGCTCTGGGGCCAACGTCCTGACTTTC. The V and J genes are TRBV5-6 and TRBJ2-6; D is undetermined. The CDR3 is made up of 14 amino acids. The V end was cut by 1 base, the J end by 0 bases, with 2 bases between. The V gene's germline CDR1 is SGHDT and CDR2 YYEEEE.